One sample yielded the 30 T cell receptor beta chains listed below, sequenced in a study of T-cell reconstitution after alpha-beta-depleted transplantation in children. The TCRbeta library incorporated unique molecular identifiers. TCRdb itself ran the PCR reads through MiXCR, one entry per CDR3 protein. The sample holds around 440,000 distinct CDR3 sequences, about a sixth seen once. The sample was PBMCs, mostly from graft donor cells, taken 360 days after TCRalphabeta/CD19-depleted stem cell transplant. These receptors came from a boy under two years old who had a stem cell transplant for Wiskott-Aldrich syndrome, so the T cells may come from the graft donor.

In regard to this clonotype: One end of the junction varies from germline; a read error may be responsible. This sequence joins TRBV12-3 or TRBV12-4 and TRBJ2-4; the D is unclear. The CDR3 extends over 14 amino acids. As DNA, the CDR3 is TGTGCCAGCAGTTTAATCTGGGCCAAAAACAGTCAGTACTTC. Amino acids: CASSLIWAKNSQYF.

This clonotype was seen a handful of times. The chain employs TRBV12-3 or TRBV12-4 and TRBJ1-2; no clear D. Deletions cut 3 bases from V and 3 bases from J, with 8 bases between. The CDR3 contains 13 residues. The CDR3 region is CASSFISDYGYTF. DNA of the CDR3: TGTGCCAGCAGTTTTATCAGTGACTATGGCTACACCTTC.

This clonotype was observed a handful of times. The V gene is TRBV5-1, the J gene TRBJ2-5; TRBD2 agrees at 14 bases. This CDR3 is built from 18 residues. Germline loops: CDR1 SGHRS, CDR2 YFSETQ. J gave up 0 bases and V 1 base, and 5 bases lay outside the gene matches. The CDR3 nucleotides read TGCGCCAGCAGCTTGTCGGGGACTAGCGGGGGATACCAAGAGACCCAGTACTTC. Protein sequence: CASSLSGTSGGYQETQYF.

The chain carries TRBV7-2 and TRBJ2-1, with D possibly being TRBD2 (6 bases). The germline V and J ends were trimmed by 3 bases and 0 bases, with 15 bases remaining between them. This CDR3 comprises 17 residues. Germline V gene sequence: CDR1 SGHTA, CDR2 FQGNSA. DNA for the CDR3: TGTGCCAGCAGCTTCTTTCCTAGCGCTAGCTCCTACAATGAGCAGTTCTTC. Amino acid sequence: CASSFFPSASSYNEQFF.

The table lists this clonotype with a few counts. The genes are TRBV10-3 and TRBJ2-7; D might be TRBD1 or TRBD2, each matching 6 bases. Germline assignment: CDR1 ENHRY and CDR2 SYGVKD. The CDR3 is made up of 14 amino acids. V lost 5 bases and J lost 1, with 12 bases in between. The CDR3 DNA reads as TGTGCCATCAGTCACGCGGGACAATCCTACGAGCAGTACTTC. Its translation is CAISHAGQSYEQYF.

The chain has TRBV20-1 and TRBJ2-7; D is unclear. The V end lost 3 bases, the J end lost 3 bases, and 12 bases lay between the germline ends. CDR1 DFQATT and CDR2 SNEGSKA come from the germline V gene (reference sequence). This CDR3 spans 13 amino acids. CDR3 coding DNA: TGCAGTGCTAGTTCTGGGGTCGGCTACGAGCAGTACTTC. Residues: CSASSGVGYEQYF.

This clonotype was observed a handful of times. Written as DNA, the CDR3 is TGCAGTGCTAGAGAATACCGGGGGTACAATGAGCAGTTCTTC. This gives the protein CSAREYRGYNEQFF. V gene TRBV20-1 combines with J gene TRBJ2-1; D may be TRBD2 (6 bases). V was pared by 0 bases and J by 4 bases, with 10 bases between. This CDR3 is built from 14 residues. Germline assignment: CDR1 DFQATT and CDR2 SNEGSKA (reference sequence).

In its sample, this clonotype was seen a few times. The chain has TRBV20-1 and TRBJ2-5; D is perhaps TRBD1 (6 bases). Germline V gene sequence: CDR1 DFQATT, CDR2 SNEGSKA (reference sequence). The CDR3 sequence is 13 residues long. V shed 5 bases and J shed 1 base, with 11 bases lying between them. Here the CDR3 reads CSAEQGLQETQYF. For the CDR3, the DNA is TGCAGTGCTGAACAGGGCCTCCAAGAGACCCAGTACTTC.

This clonotype was observed a few times. The rearrangement joins TRBV29-1 to TRBJ2-7; the D gene is possibly TRBD1 (5 bases). Per the germline V gene, CDR1 is SQVTM and CDR2 is ANQGSEA. Trimming cost V 4 bases and J 6 bases, with 16 bases left between them. This CDR3 has 13 amino acids. The chain's CDR3 is CSVGLSRVGEQYF. The CDR3 DNA follows: TGCAGCGTTGGCCTCAGCAGGGTAGGCGAGCAGTACTTC.

This clonotype has just a few counts. The chain carries TRBV4-2 and TRBJ2-3; D perhaps matches TRBD2 (7 bases). There are 18 residues in the CDR3. V lost 0 bases and J 5 bases, leaving 21 bases between the germline ends. CDR1 and CDR2 from the germline V gene are LGHNA and YNFKEQ. CDR3 sequence reads: CASSQDPAGGGAKDTQYF. Here the CDR3 DNA reads TGTGCCAGCAGCCAAGACCCGGCCGGAGGGGGGGCCAAAGATACGCAGTATTTT.

The CDR3 is CASSTWPGDWTKNIQYF. The CDR3 DNA reads as TGTGCCAGTAGTACCTGGCCAGGGGACTGGACCAAAAACATTCAGTACTTC. The V gene is TRBV19, the J gene TRBJ2-4, with D perhaps matching TRBD1 or TRBD2 (6 bases each). The CDR3 is 17 amino acids. Germline V gene lookup returns CDR1 LNHDA and CDR2 SQIVND (reference sequence). Between the trimmed V and J ends, which lost 4 bases and 2 bases, there was a span of 18 bases.

This clonotype was seen only a few times. The chain combines TRBV3-1 with TRBJ2-2; tentatively, D is TRBD2 (5 bases). The CDR3 loop spans 14 amino acids. The germline gives CDR1 LGHDT, CDR2 YNNKEL (reference sequence). V lost 5 bases, J lost 6 bases, and 13 bases lay in between. The CDR3 nucleotides are TGTGCCAGCAGCTCTCGACCGGGGTCCGGGGAGCTGTTTTTT. Its translation is CASSSRPGSGELFF.

This clonotype was observed a handful of times. V is TRBV19 and J is TRBJ2-2; D perhaps matches TRBD1 (6 bases). This CDR3 contains 16 residues. Between the trimmed V and J ends, which lost 7 bases and 4 bases, there was a span of 19 bases. Looked up from germline, CDR1 is LNHDA and CDR2 is SQIVND (reference sequence). CDR3 region: CASIATQGWGTGELFF. The CDR3, as DNA: TGTGCCAGTATCGCCACTCAGGGGTGGGGCACCGGGGAGCTGTTTTTT.

The table lists this clonotype with a few counts. V usage is TRBV18 and J usage is TRBJ1-5; 8 positions match TRBD1. From germline, CDR1 is KGHSH and CDR2 LQKENI. Germline trimming cut 2 bases from V and 7 bases from J; bases unmatched to any gene: 4. CDR3 length: 14 amino acids. The CDR3 region has the DNA TGTGCCAGCTCACCAATGGACAGGGAGCAGCCCCAGCATTTT. It encodes CASSPMDREQPQHF.

This rearrangement joins TRBV12-2 to TRBJ1-4. TRBV12-2 is marked as a pseudogene. The CDR3 runs 15 residues. CDR3 DNA sequence: TGTGCAAGTCGCTTAGGGCCTGGACTAGGCGAAAAACTGTTTTTT. It yields the protein CASRLGPGLGEKLFF.

The table lists this clonotype with a few counts. This sequence joins TRBV4-2 and TRBJ2-1, with D possibly being TRBD2 (5 bases). This CDR3 has 17 residues. Germline lookup yields CDR1 LGHNA and CDR2 YNFKEQ. The V gene lost 0 bases and the J gene lost 0 bases, with 12 bases spanning the gap. The CDR3 DNA reads as TGTGCCAGCAGCCAAGACCCCTCAGCGGTCTCCTACAATGAGCAGTTCTTC. Translated, it gives CASSQDPSAVSYNEQFF.

CDR3 DNA sequence: TGTGCCAGCAGTCGTCATATCTCCTACGAGCAGTACTTC. Residues: CASSRHISYEQYF. The rearrangement joins TRBV6-2 or TRBV6-3 to TRBJ2-7; D not certain. The germline V and J ends were trimmed by 5 bases and 0 bases, with 8 bases remaining between them. This CDR3 is built from 13 residues. Germline loops: CDR1 MNHEY, CDR2 SVGEGT.

This clonotype was picked up a small number of times. This chain joins TRBV29-1 and TRBJ2-1; D is unresolved. This CDR3 has 13 amino acids. The ends were cut back, 7 bases at V and 9 bases at J, with 19 bases in the middle. The germline gives CDR1 SQVTM, CDR2 ANQGSEA. CDR3 residues: CSASKRVQFEQFF. In DNA, the CDR3 is TGCAGCGCATCGAAAAGGGTGCAGTTTGAGCAGTTCTTC.

The table lists this clonotype with a few counts. The J gene is TRBJ2-3, the V gene TRBV12-3 or TRBV12-4; the match to TRBD2 covers 10 bases. The CDR3 covers 18 residues. With V trimmed by 6 bases and J by 0 bases, 12 bases remained unmatched. The CDR3 sequence is CASSQSGRAKYSTDTQYF. The CDR3 DNA sequence: TGTGCCAGCAGCCAGAGCGGGAGGGCCAAGTACAGCACAGATACGCAGTATTTT.

About this clonotype: A much more abundant neighbour one base away suggests this may be a read error. V usage is TRBV5-6 and J usage is TRBJ2-5; TRBD2 is a possible D gene (5 bases). The germline CDR1 and CDR2 sequences are SGHDT and YYEEEE. This CDR3 is built from 13 residues. V was pared by 4 bases and J by 3 bases, with 10 bases between. The CDR3 sequence: CASSPWTEETQYF. CDR3 in DNA: TGTGCCAGCAGCCCGTGGACTGAAGAGACCCAGTACTTC.

J is TRBJ1-1 and V is TRBV27, with D uncertain. From germline, CDR1 is MNHEY and CDR2 SMNVEV (reference sequence). This CDR3 region has 13 residues. V lost 2 bases and J lost 4, with 8 bases in between. The DNA of the CDR3 is TGTGCCAGCAGTTTAAGTTGGGGCACTGAAGCTTTCTTT. It yields the protein CASSLSWGTEAFF.

In this sample, this clonotype turned up once. This chain connects TRBV6-5 to TRBJ2-1; D is ambiguous. The CDR3 spans 12 residues. Per the germline V gene, CDR1 is MNHEY and CDR2 is SVGAGI. With 5 bases removed from V and 6 bases from J, the gap between germline ends came to 8 bases. The CDR3 here is CASSRVPNEQFF. The DNA of the CDR3 is TGTGCCAGCAGTCGAGTCCCCAATGAGCAGTTCTTC.

The chain carries TRBV20-1 and TRBJ2-3; D not resolved. Trimming left V 5 bases short and J 4 bases short, with 7 bases between. Germline CDR1 is DFQATT and CDR2 is SNEGSKA (reference sequence). This CDR3 contains 11 residues. DNA for the CDR3: TGCAGTGCTTCCAAAGCAGATACGCAGTATTTT. As protein: CSASKADTQYF.

V is TRBV5-5 and J is TRBJ2-7; 7 nucleotides line up with TRBD1. This CDR3 has 14 amino acids. Trimming at V came to 0 bases and at J to 4 bases, leaving 4 bases not matched to a gene. Germline CDR1 is SGHKS and CDR2 is YYEKEE (reference sequence). Here the CDR3 DNA reads TGTGCCAGCAGCTTGGTCCGACAGGGATACGAGCAGTACTTC. It specifies CASSLVRQGYEQYF.

The chain couples TRBV20-1 to TRBJ2-2, with D hard to call. V was clipped by 3 bases and J by 0 bases, with 8 bases between them. The CDR3 extends over 14 amino acids. CDR1 is DFQATT and CDR2 is SNEGSKA in the germline V gene (reference sequence). The CDR3 region has the DNA TGCAGTGCTAGGGACGGTGCGAACACCGGGGAGCTGTTTTTT. It codes for CSARDGANTGELFF.

The rearrangement links TRBV4-1 to TRBJ2-1; weak D call: TRBD2 (6 bases). V was shortened by 4 bases and J by 9 bases, with 10 bases between the two germline ends. The CDR3 totals 12 residues. Germline CDR1 is MGHRA and CDR2 is YSYEKL. This CDR3 is CASSPRGTEQFF. CDR3 nucleotide sequence: TGCGCCAGCAGCCCCCGGGGGACTGAGCAGTTCTTC.

This clonotype has just a few counts. This chain connects TRBV28 to TRBJ2-2; tentative D call: TRBD2 (6 bases). This CDR3 region has 14 residues. V was shortened by 7 bases and J by 1 base, with 10 bases between the two germline ends. The germline gives CDR1 MDHEN, CDR2 SYDVKM. The CDR3 region has the DNA TGTGCCAGCACCCTGGGGGGGAACACCGGGGAGCTGTTTTTT. It encodes CASTLGGNTGELFF.

This clonotype was detected only a few times. The V call is TRBV6-5, the J call TRBJ2-5, with 10 positions matching TRBD1. The CDR3 is made up of 16 amino acids. Trimming took 0 bases from V and 4 from J; bases not matched to a gene: 5. The germline gives CDR1 MNHEY, CDR2 SVGAGI. The CDR3 here is CASSYSWGQGIETQYF. CDR3 nucleotides: TGTGCCAGCAGTTACTCGTGGGGACAGGGGATAGAGACCCAGTACTTC.

In its sample, this clonotype was seen a few times. The chain carries TRBV5-1 and TRBJ2-7; no clear D gene. V lost 0 bases to trimming and J lost 1 base, with 8 bases between them. This CDR3 is built from 14 residues. Germline loops: CDR1 SGHRS, CDR2 YFSETQ. CDR3 sequence reads: CASSLGWQSYEQYF. In DNA form, the CDR3 reads TGCGCCAGCAGCTTGGGGTGGCAGTCCTACGAGCAGTACTTC.

V is TRBV6-5 and J is TRBJ1-2; 7 nucleotides line up with TRBD1. The V gene end was trimmed by 0 bases and the J gene end by 6 bases; junction bases not matched to a gene: 7. The CDR3 totals 15 residues. Germline loops: CDR1 MNHEY, CDR2 SVGAGI. In nucleotides, the CDR3 is TGTGCCAGCAGTTACTCGTACGGGACAGTCCATGGCTACACCTTC. Protein product: CASSYSYGTVHGYTF.